The sequence of this TCR beta chain was determined in a study of T cell repertoires in cytomegalovirus infection. TCRdb reprocessed the reads with MiXCR, giving one entry per CDR3 protein. The table lists under 500,000 distinct CDR3 sequences, approximately 40% of them singletons, with about two fifths in the top ten. This CDR3 has 11 amino acids. The trim removed 8 bases at V and 7 bases at J, leaving 2 bases unmatched. Germline loops: CDR1 MRHNA, CDR2 SNTAGT. This clonotype has only a few counts. The antigen is unknown. This receptor was obtained from a human donor in good health (CMV status not recorded). Some clones in this sample may be carry-over from other donors' samples. The chain links TRBV6-4 to TRBJ2-7, with TRBD1 matching 10 bases. Sequenced here: cultured PBMCs, sampled from culture after CMV antigen stimulation. As DNA, the CDR3 is TGTGCCAGCGGGGACAGGGGAGAGCAGTACTTC. This gives the protein CASGDRGEQYF.